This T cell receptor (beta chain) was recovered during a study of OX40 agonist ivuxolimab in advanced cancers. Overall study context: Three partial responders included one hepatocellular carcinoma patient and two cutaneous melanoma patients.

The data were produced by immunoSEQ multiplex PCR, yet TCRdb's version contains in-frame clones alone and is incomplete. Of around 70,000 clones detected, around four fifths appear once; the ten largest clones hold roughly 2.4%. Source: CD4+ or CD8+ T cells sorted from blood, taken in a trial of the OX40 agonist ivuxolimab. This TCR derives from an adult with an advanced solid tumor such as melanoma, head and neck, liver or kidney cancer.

CDR3 nucleotides: TGTGCCAGCAGCTTATCGGGGGGCAGTGAAGCTTTCTTT. This codes for CASSLSGGSEAFF. The rearrangement links TRBV5-6 to TRBJ1-1, with D tentatively TRBD1 (6 bases). This CDR3 is 13 amino acids long. V was clipped by 2 bases and J by 7 bases, with 12 bases between them. Germline CDR1 SGHDT, CDR2 YYEEEE.